The 18 T cell receptor beta chains presented below share a single source sample, sequenced in a study of cytomegalovirus exposure and HLA in healthy donors. The PCR used 60 Vbeta and 13 Jbeta primers. Here immunoSEQ multiplex PCR was the method, and the copy in TCRdb shows in-frame clones only, minus some. The sample lists 95,000 to 100,000 clones, more than 80% seen once, with about 3.9% in the top ten. The sample was PBMCs. The receptors were gathered from a man between 25 and 39 years old in good health and CMV-seronegative.

The rearrangement joins TRBV12-5 to TRBJ1-1; D remains unclear. In germline, CDR1 is LGHNT, CDR2 FRNRAP. CDR3 length equals 13 residues. V was trimmed by 6 bases and J by 4 bases, leaving 12 bases between them. The CDR3 DNA reads as TGTGCTAGTGGCTCGGTTTCAGGCACTGAAGCTTTCTTT. It encodes CASGSVSGTEAFF.

V gene TRBV11-2 combines with J gene TRBJ1-1; D not certain. Per the germline V gene, CDR1 is SGHAT and CDR2 is FQNNGV. The CDR3 loop spans 12 amino acids. Between the trimmed V and J ends, which lost 6 bases and 6 bases, there was a span of 11 bases. The CDR3 DNA reads as TGTGCCAGCAGGACTAGCTACGCTGAAGCTTTCTTT. The encoded protein is CASRTSYAEAFF.

This chain joins TRBV6-5 and TRBJ2-7; D may be TRBD1 (6 bases). V shed 6 bases and J shed 5 bases, with 14 bases lying between them. Germline V gene lookup returns CDR1 MNHEY and CDR2 SVGAGI. The CDR3 is 13 residues long. The CDR3: CASRRRTAHEQYF. The CDR3 DNA follows: TGTGCCAGCAGACGTAGGACAGCCCACGAGCAGTACTTC.

The chain combines TRBV19 with TRBJ1-4; D uncertain. Trimming left V 3 bases short and J 0 bases short, with 8 bases between. The CDR3 runs 15 residues. Germline loops: CDR1 LNHDA, CDR2 SQIVND (reference sequence). The CDR3 protein is CASSIGQTTNEKLFF. CDR3 coding DNA: TGTGCCAGTAGTATTGGGCAGACAACTAATGAAAAACTGTTTTTT.

The chain combines TRBV7-9 with TRBJ2-7; no clear D gene. With 0 bases removed from V and 6 bases from J, the gap between germline ends came to 6 bases. CDR3 size: 12 residues. Germline V gives CDR1 SEHNR, CDR2 FQNEAQ (reference sequence). CDR3 nucleotide sequence: TGTGCCAGCAGCTTAGCGAGGAGCGAGCAGTACTTC. It translates to CASSLARSEQYF.

The chain combines TRBV19 with TRBJ2-3; the match to TRBD2 covers 7 bases. Germline loops: CDR1 LNHDA, CDR2 SQIVND (reference sequence). J gave up 1 base and V 3 bases, and 4 bases lay outside the gene matches. CDR3 length: 15 residues. For the CDR3, the DNA is TGTGCCAGTAGTATTACGGGGAGGGGCACAGATACGCAGTATTTT. Translation gives CASSITGRGTDTQYF.

This chain joins TRBV5-8 and TRBJ1-5; 7 bases are shared with TRBD1. Germline V gene data show CDR1 as SGHTS and CDR2 as YDEGEE. This CDR3 comprises 14 residues. The V and J ends lost 3 bases and 5 bases, in that order; junction bases with no gene match: 5. CDR3 protein: CASSYEQGYQPQHF. The CDR3 region has the DNA TGTGCCAGCAGCTATGAACAGGGGTATCAGCCCCAGCATTTT.

V and J are TRBV2 and TRBJ1-1; the D gene is possibly TRBD1 (5 bases). The CDR3 is 17 amino acids. Per germline, CDR1 SNHLY and CDR2 FYNNEI. Trimming pared 1 base from V and 0 bases from J, leaving 15 bases between. The CDR3 coding sequence is TGTGCCAGCAGTGAAGTGCAGGGTTCCGCTGTGAACACTGAAGCTTTCTTT. It translates to CASSEVQGSAVNTEAFF. The entire variable domain, with the rest obtained from reference TRBV2 and TRBJ1-1, is as follows: EPEVTQTPSHQVTQMGQEVILRCVPISNHLYFYWYRQILGQKVEFLVSFYNNEISEKSEIFDDQFSVERPDGSNFTLKIRSTKLEDSAMYFCASSEVQGSAVNTEAFFGQGTRLTVV.

Comments on this clone: Other DNA sequences in this specimen translate into the identical CDR3. The chain combines TRBV28 with TRBJ1-2, with D unclear. Trimming cost V 3 bases and J 5 bases, with 7 bases left between them. Germline V gene sequence: CDR1 MDHEN, CDR2 SYDVKM. CDR3 size: 12 residues. CDR3 coding DNA: TGTGCCAGCAGTTTCCGGGGTTATGGCTACACCTTC. Translation gives CASSFRGYGYTF.

The chain carries TRBV5-1 and TRBJ2-1, with D unclear. The CDR3 sequence is 18 residues long. CDR1 is SGHRS, CDR2 YFSETQ, per germline. Deletions cut 3 bases from V and 3 bases from J, with 22 bases between. The CDR3 DNA follows: TGCGCCAGCAGCTCCCAACCTCGACGGGTCCGGTACTACAATGAGCAGTTCTTC. Its protein product is CASSSQPRRVRYYNEQFF. The full variable domain, its missing parts supplied by reference TRBV5-1 and TRBJ2-1, is KAGVTQTPRYLIKTRGQQVTLSCSPISGHRSVSWYQQTPGQGLQFLFEYFSETQRNKGNFPGRFSGRQFSNSRSEMNVSTLELGDSALYLCASSSQPRRVRYYNEQFFGPGTRLTVL.

The rearrangement joins TRBV30 to TRBJ1-5; D is possibly TRBD1 (6 bases). The germline gives CDR1 GTSNPN, CDR2 SVGIG (reference sequence). The CDR3 is made up of 12 amino acids. Trimming took 0 bases from V and 11 from J, leaving 11 bases between them. The CDR3 DNA is TGTGCCTGGAGTGTACCGGGGGGCGCCCAGCATTTT. This encodes CAWSVPGGAQHF. Looking up the rest from reference TRBV30 and TRBJ1-5 gives the full variable domain: SQTIHQWPATLVQPVGSPLSLECTVEGTSNPNLYWYRQAAGRGLQLLFYSVGIGQISSEVPQNLSASRPQDRQFILSSKKLLLSDSGFYLCAWSVPGGAQHFGDGTRLSIL.

The rearrangement uses TRBV4-1 and TRBJ1-4, with TRBD1 as a possible D gene (5 bases). CDR1 and CDR2 (germline): MGHRA, YSYEKL. The CDR3 sequence is 19 residues long. Trimming pared 0 bases from V and 7 bases from J, leaving 24 bases between. CDR3 nucleotides: TGCGCCAGCAGCCAAGAAGGGGCCAGGCCTCTTTGGAAGTCTGAAAAACTGTTTTTT. As protein: CASSQEGARPLWKSEKLFF.

The rearrangement joins TRBV6-4 to TRBJ2-3; TRBD2 matches 9 bases. Germline-derived CDR1 and CDR2 are MRHNA and SNTAGT. The CDR3 has 15 residues. Trimming cost V 6 bases and J 2 bases; bases outside gene matches: 6. CDR3 sequence: CASRESGGYTDTQYF. DNA for the CDR3: TGTGCCAGCAGGGAGAGCGGGGGGTACACAGATACGCAGTATTTT.

The V and J genes are TRBV28 and TRBJ1-2; 8 positions match TRBD1. The germline CDR1 and CDR2 sequences are MDHEN and SYDVKM. The V segment lost 5 bases and the J segment 0 bases; nucleotides outside the gene matches: 8. The length of the CDR3 is 16 residues. CDR3 DNA: TGTGCCAGCAGTCCCACCGCAGGGGGCTCTAACTATGGCTACACCTTC. Its protein product is CASSPTAGGSNYGYTF.

This chain connects TRBV4-2 to TRBJ2-3; TRBD2 might be the D (5 bases). Trimming took 0 bases from V and 0 from J, leaving 7 bases between them. The CDR3 has 15 residues. Germline V CDR1 and CDR2: LGHNA, YNFKEQ. CDR3 region: CASSQERTSTDTQYF. The CDR3 DNA reads as TGTGCCAGCAGCCAAGAAAGGACTAGCACAGATACGCAGTATTTT.

This chain links TRBV21-1 with TRBJ2-7; the table names TRBD2, a call not compared with the DNA. TRBV21-1 constitutes a pseudogene. The CDR3 is 14 residues long. The DNA for the CDR3 is TGTGCCAGCAGCAAGGGAGGCCCCACCTACGAGCAGTACTTC. It encodes CASSKGGPTYEQYF.

This chain joins TRBV15 and TRBJ1-5, with TRBD1 as a possible D gene (5 bases). V gave up 0 bases and J gave up 6 bases, with 12 bases separating them. The CDR3 spans 15 residues. CDR1 and CDR2 (germline): LNHNV, YYDKDF (reference sequence). The CDR3 DNA follows: TGTGCCACCAGCAGAGACGCAGGGTTAGGTCAGCCCCAGCATTTT. This gives the protein CATSRDAGLGQPQHF.

This sequence joins TRBV28 and TRBJ1-6; D is possibly TRBD1 (5 bases). V was clipped by 1 base and J by 8 bases, with 15 bases between them. Germline V lookup: CDR1 MDHEN, CDR2 SYDVKM. CDR3 length: 16 residues. The CDR3 DNA is TGTGCCAGCAGTTTATCAAAGGGGAGGGTAGATTCACCCCTCCACTTT. Its translation is CASSLSKGRVDSPLHF.